The next 5 T cell receptor beta chains were all read from a single sample in a study of T cell repertoires in cytomegalovirus infection. TCRdb ran MiXCR on the reads and lists one entry per CDR3 protein. The sample shows around 450,000 distinct CDR3 sequences, 10% to 12% of them seen only once. The sample comprised PBMCs. The receptors originated from a human donor in good health (CMV status not recorded). Some clones in this sample may be carry-over from other donors' samples.

This clonotype was seen many times. The chain's CDR3 is CASSVDPVNEPQHF. The CDR3 coding sequence is TGTGCCAGCAGCGTGGACCCCGTCAATGAACCCCAGCATTTT. This chain links TRBV5-4 with TRBJ1-5; D call uncertain. Between the trimmed V and J ends, which lost 4 bases and 10 bases, there was a span of 18 bases. The CDR3 is 14 amino acids. Germline CDR1 reads SGHNT; CDR2 reads YYREEE (reference sequence). The whole variable domain, filled in from reference TRBV5-4 and TRBJ1-5, reads ETGVTQSPTHLIKTRGQQVTLRCSSQSGHNTVSWYQQALGQGPQFIFQYYREEENGRGNFPPRFSGLQFPNYSSELNVNALELDDSALYLCASSVDPVNEPQHFGDGTRLSIL.

The chain uses TRBV19 and TRBJ1-2, with TRBD1 matching 7 bases. Germline V gene sequence: CDR1 LNHDA, CDR2 SQIVND (reference sequence). CDR3 length: 15 residues. J gave up 4 bases and V 7 bases, and 12 bases lay outside the gene matches. The CDR3 nucleotides are TGTGCCAGTACCCAAGGGACGACAGGGCGCTATGGCTACACCTTC. It specifies CASTQGTTGRYGYTF.

This clonotype appeared a few times. A junction end diverges from the germline sequence, so it may reflect a read error. CDR3 sequence reads: CSIEGGGAETDTQYF. The CDR3 DNA follows: TGCAGCATTGAGGGGGGGGGCGCGGAGACAGATACGCAGTATTTT. The chain couples TRBV29-1 to TRBJ2-3, with D maybe TRBD2 (7 bases). The CDR3 is 15 residues long. The germline V gene has CDR1 SQVTM and CDR2 ANQGSEA.

In this sample, this clonotype turned up many times. The rearrangement joins TRBV7-3 to TRBJ1-2, with D uncertain. CDR3 size: 14 residues. Germline CDR1 and CDR2: SGHTA and FQGTGA. Trimming took off 2 bases at V and 4 bases at J, with 11 bases between the two ends. The CDR3 DNA reads as TGTGCCAGCAGCTTACGGGGAATTAGCTATGGCTACACCTTC. Translated: CASSLRGISYGYTF.

This clonotype occurred many times. The chain carries TRBV6-2 or TRBV6-3 and TRBJ2-7; 8 nucleotides line up with TRBD2. Trimming took 0 bases from V and 3 from J; bases not matched to a gene: 7. The CDR3 has 16 amino acids. Germline lookup yields CDR1 MNHEY and CDR2 SVGEGT. The CDR3 reads CASSYSKVAGNYEQYF. The CDR3 DNA follows: TGTGCCAGCAGTTACTCGAAAGTAGCGGGGAACTACGAGCAGTACTTC.